In this sample, the clone carrying this T cell receptor beta chain turned up once. What it recognizes is unknown. The data derive from a study of cytomegalovirus exposure and HLA in healthy donors. Study-wide background: The same platform was used for the 100 to 150 validation repertoires and the approximately 700 first-cohort repertoires, a later analysis reported.

General study findings and limits: A few CMV-associated chains proved CMV antigen-specific in vitro. There were 150 to 200 TCR beta chains listed as cytomegalovirus-associated.

Assay: immunoSEQ multiplex PCR; the TCRdb copy retains only in-frame clones and omits some. There are approximately 100,000 clones in the sample; around 88% occur only once, and about 4% lies in the top ten. In germline, CDR1 is SNHLY, CDR2 FYNNEI. V shed 5 bases and J 7 bases; nucleotides not matched to a gene: 14. This CDR3 comprises 15 residues. This receptor was identified in a woman aged 25 to 39 in good health and CMV-seronegative. Sequenced input: PBMCs. This chain connects TRBV2 to TRBJ2-7; the match to TRBD1 covers 7 bases. CDR3 coding DNA: TGTGCCAGCAGTCAGGGGGTCTCGCCCCAGAAGGAGCAGTACTTC. Protein: CASSQGVSPQKEQYF.